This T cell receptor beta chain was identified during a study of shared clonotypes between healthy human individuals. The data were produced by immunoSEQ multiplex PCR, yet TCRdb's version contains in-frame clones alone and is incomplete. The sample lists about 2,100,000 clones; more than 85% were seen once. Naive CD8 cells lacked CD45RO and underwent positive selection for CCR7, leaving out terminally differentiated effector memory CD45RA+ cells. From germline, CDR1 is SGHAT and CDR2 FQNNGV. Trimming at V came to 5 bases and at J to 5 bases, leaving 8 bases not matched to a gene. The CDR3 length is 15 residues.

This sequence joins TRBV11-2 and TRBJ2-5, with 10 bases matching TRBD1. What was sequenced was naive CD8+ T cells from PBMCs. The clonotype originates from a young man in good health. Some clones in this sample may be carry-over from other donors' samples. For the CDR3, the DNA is TGTGCCAGCAGCCAGGACAGGGGGAGAATGGAGACCCAGTACTTC. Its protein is CASSQDRGRMETQYF.